This note documents a single T cell receptor delta chain sequence. Its antigen is currently unknown. The sample belongs to a study of Vδ1+ human thymocytes. The study's findings and limits: Thymic TRG and TRD repertoires appeared highly polyclonal. Bulk repertoire data may be misinterpreted because of unexpected Vdelta2 sequences.

V was clipped by 0 bases and J by 0 bases, with 17 bases between them. The CDR3 is 18 amino acids. Germline V lookup: CDR1 TSWWSYY, CDR2 QGS. The template was reverse-transcribed extracted RNA. The CDR3 regions were amplified by multiplex PCR from V-gene primers to a constant-region primer. TCRdb reanalysed the multiplex PCR reads with CATT. Among under 85,000 delta-chain clones listed, about 38% were seen once. Input material: Vdelta1+ gamma-delta thymocytes from the thymus. Described subset: FACS-sorted CD3+ TCRalphabeta- TCRVdelta1+ TCRVdelta2- thymocytes. The rearrangement joins TRDV1 to TRDJ1, with D possibly being TRDD3 (6 bases). This receptor was identified in a boy younger than two who had congenital heart surgery. As DNA, the CDR3 is TGTGCTCTTGGGGAACTCAGAGCGGGGGAGCCGTACACCGATAAACTCATCTTT. It specifies CALGELRAGEPYTDKLIF.